This T cell receptor (beta chain) derives from a study of sequential checkpoint blockade in melanoma. Study at large: Arm A got nivolumab then ipilimumab; arm B the reverse, 1:1. Each arm's sequence ended with maintenance nivolumab.

The protocol was immunoSEQ multiplex PCR, while the TCRdb copy is restricted to in-frame clones and leaves out a portion. The sample lists about 22,000 clones; around 70% were seen once. Germline CDR1 and CDR2: LGHNA and YSLEER. This CDR3 region has 17 residues. V was pared by 1 base and J by 2 bases, with 9 bases of the junction left unmatched. Treatment: randomized to nivolumab then ipilimumab (arm A) or the reverse (arm B). No patient had prior DNA-damaging chemotherapy. PBMC sorting kept live CD3+CD8+ cells without CD19 or CD56. Material: CD8+ T cells sorted from blood (inferred from file names), obtained from a patient given nivolumab and ipilimumab in sequence. The V gene is TRBV4-3, the J gene TRBJ2-3; TRBD2 aligns across 7 bases. This receptor was identified in a human donor with melanoma. The CDR3 DNA reads as TGCGCCAGCAGCCAAGCGGAACTAGCGTCCGACACAGATACGCAGTATTTT. This gives the protein CASSQAELASDTDTQYF.